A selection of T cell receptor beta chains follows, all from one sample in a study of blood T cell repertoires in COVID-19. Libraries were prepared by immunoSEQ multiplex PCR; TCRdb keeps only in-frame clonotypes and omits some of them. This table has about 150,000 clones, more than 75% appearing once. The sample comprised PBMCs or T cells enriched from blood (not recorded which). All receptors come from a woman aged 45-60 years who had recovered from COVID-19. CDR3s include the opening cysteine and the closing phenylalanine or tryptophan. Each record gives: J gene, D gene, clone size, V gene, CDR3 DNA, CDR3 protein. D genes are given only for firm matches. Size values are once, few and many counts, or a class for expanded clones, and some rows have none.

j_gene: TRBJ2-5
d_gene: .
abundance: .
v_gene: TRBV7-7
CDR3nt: TGTGCCAGCAGCCCGTACAGGGATGTGGAGACCCAGTACTTC
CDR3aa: CASSPYRDVETQYF

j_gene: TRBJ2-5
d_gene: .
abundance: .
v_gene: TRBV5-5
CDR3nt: TGTGCCAGCAGCTTGACTCGACAAGAGACCCAGTACTTC
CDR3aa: CASSLTRQETQYF

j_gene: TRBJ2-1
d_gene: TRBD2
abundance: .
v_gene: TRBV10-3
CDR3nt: TGTGCCATCAGTAAGGCTAGCGGGGACAATGAGCAGTTCTTC
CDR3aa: CAISKASGDNEQFF

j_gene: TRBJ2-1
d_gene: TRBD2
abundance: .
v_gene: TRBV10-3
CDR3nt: TGTGCCATCAGTGGGACTAGCGGGGGGGCTGATGAGCAGTTCTTC
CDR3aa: CAISGTSGGADEQFF

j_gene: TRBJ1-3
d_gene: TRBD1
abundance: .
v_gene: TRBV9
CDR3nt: TGTGCCAGCAGCGTATCCTCGACAGGGTCCGCCACCATATATTTT
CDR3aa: CASSVSSTGSATIYF

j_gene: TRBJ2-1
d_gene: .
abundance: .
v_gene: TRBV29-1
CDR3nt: TGCAGCGTTGAAGTTTTCACACAGCCAAATGAGCAGTTCTTC
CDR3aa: CSVEVFTQPNEQFF

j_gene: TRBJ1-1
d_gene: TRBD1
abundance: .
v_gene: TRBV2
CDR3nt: TGTGCCAGCAGTGGGACAGGGGGCCAAGCTTTCTTT
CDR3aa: CASSGTGGQAFF

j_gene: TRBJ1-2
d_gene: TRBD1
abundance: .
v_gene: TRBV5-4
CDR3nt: TGTGCCAGCAGCTTGGACAGGGGGAACGGCTACACCTTC
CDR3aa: CASSLDRGNGYTF

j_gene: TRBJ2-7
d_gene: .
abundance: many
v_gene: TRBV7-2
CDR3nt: TGTGCCAGCAGCTTAGCGGCATCCTACGAGCAGTACTTC
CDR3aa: CASSLAASYEQYF

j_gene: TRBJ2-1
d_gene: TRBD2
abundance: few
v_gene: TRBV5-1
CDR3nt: TGCGCCAGCAGCTTGGAAGCGGGGGGTTTGTGGAATGAGCAGTTCTTC
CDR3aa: CASSLEAGGLWNEQFF

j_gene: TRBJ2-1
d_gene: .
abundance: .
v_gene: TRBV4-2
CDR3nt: TGTGCCAGCAGCCAAGGAAATGGAGTTAATGAGCAGTTCTTC
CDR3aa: CASSQGNGVNEQFF

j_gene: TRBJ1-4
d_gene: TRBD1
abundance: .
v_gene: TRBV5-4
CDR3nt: TGTGCCAGCAGCTCGGTACCTACAGGGGCAAGGAATGAAAAACTGTTTTTT
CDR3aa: CASSSVPTGARNEKLFF

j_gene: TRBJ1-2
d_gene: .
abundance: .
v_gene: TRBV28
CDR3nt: TGTGCCAGCACTCCCCAGGGAATCGACTATGGCTACACCTTC
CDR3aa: CASTPQGIDYGYTF